The rows below give T cell receptor beta chains drawn from one sample of a study of blood T cell repertoires in COVID-19. Libraries were prepared by immunoSEQ multiplex PCR; TCRdb keeps only in-frame clonotypes and omits some of them. The sample includes about 300,000 clones, more than 85% of them seen just once. The source material was peripheral blood. The receptors originated from a man in his 70s with acute or convalescent COVID-19. Each CDR3 is given with its conserved first and last residue. The order of the fields is J gene, clone size, V gene, CDR3 length, D gene, CDR3 protein, CDR3 DNA. D genes are given only for firm matches. Clone sizes are given selectively: once, few, many, or a class where the clone is expanded.

TRBJ2-7 | once | TRBV28 | 15 | TRBD1 | CASSRWDRGTHEQYF | TGTGCCAGCAGCCGGTGGGACAGGGGTACCCACGAGCAGTACTTC
TRBJ2-3 | - | TRBV9 | 17 | TRBD2 | CASSRGGAGGGVDTQYF | TGTGCCAGCAGCCGGGGGGGCGCGGGAGGCGGAGTAGATACGCAGTATTTT
TRBJ1-2 | - | TRBV2 | 11 | - | CASSPRYGYTF | TGTGCCAGCAGTCCCAGGTATGGCTACACCTTC
TRBJ2-3 | once | TRBV6-5 | 14 | - | CAASGVPSTDTQYF | TGTGCCGCGTCCGGGGTCCCTAGCACAGATACGCAGTATTTT
TRBJ2-5 | - | TRBV5-1 | 18 | TRBD2 | CASSHGASAGEPWETQYF | TGCGCCAGCAGCCATGGGGCTTCAGCGGGGGAACCTTGGGAGACCCAGTACTTC
TRBJ2-7 | - | TRBV11-2 | 16 | TRBD1 | CASSLVAGQGPYEQYF | TGTGCCAGCAGCTTAGTCGCGGGACAGGGACCCTACGAGCAGTACTTC
TRBJ1-2 | - | TRBV2 | 13 | TRBD1 | CASRGTGDYGYTF | TGTGCCAGCAGGGGGACAGGGGACTATGGCTACACCTTC
TRBJ2-7 | - | TRBV28 | 15 | - | CASTPRGGSSYEQYF | TGTGCCAGCACCCCACGTGGGGGCAGCTCCTACGAGCAGTACTTC
TRBJ2-1 | - | TRBV7-9 | 16 | TRBD1 | CASSHLRDRGQGEQFF | TGTGCCAGCAGCCATCTCCGGGACAGGGGGCAGGGGGAGCAGTTCTTC
TRBJ1-4 | - | TRBV4-2 | 17 | TRBD1 | CASSQGQGAGTNEKLFF | TGTGCCAGCAGCCAAGGACAGGGGGCAGGAACTAATGAAAAACTGTTTTTT
TRBJ2-3 | - | TRBV4-1 | 14 | - | CASSQDRGTDTQYF | TGCGCCAGCAGCCAGGACAGAGGCACAGATACGCAGTATTTT
TRBJ2-1 | - | TRBV5-4 | 15 | TRBD2 | CASSLASGGHNEQFF | TGTGCCAGCAGCTTGGCTAGCGGGGGGCACAATGAGCAGTTCTTC
TRBJ1-4 | - | TRBV5-1 | 13 | TRBD1 | CASSLSPDRELFF | TGCGCCAGCAGCTTGTCCCCCGACAGGGAACTGTTTTTT
TRBJ1-5 | - | TRBV5-6 | 13 | TRBD1 | CASSRDRAGPQHF | TGTGCCAGCAGCCGCGACAGGGCGGGACCCCAGCATTTT
TRBJ1-1 | - | TRBV20-1 | 13 | - | CSASPLSNTEAFF | TGCAGTGCTAGTCCACTTTCGAACACTGAAGCTTTCTTT
TRBJ2-2 | - | TRBV25-1 | 18 | TRBD2 | CASSEYGGGGRDPGELFF | TGTGCCAGCAGTGAATATGGCGGGGGGGGCAGGGACCCCGGGGAGCTGTTTTTT
TRBJ2-7 | - | TRBV5-5 | 15 | TRBD1 | CASSLWQGADYEQYF | TGTGCCAGCAGCTTGTGGCAGGGGGCGGATTACGAGCAGTACTTC
TRBJ2-7 | few | TRBV2 | 11 | - | CASSLSYEQYF | TGTGCCAGCAGCCTCTCCTACGAGCAGTACTTC
TRBJ2-7 | - | TRBV27 | 14 | TRBD2 | CASRAGGRIYEQYF | TGTGCCAGCAGAGCGGGAGGGCGAATCTACGAGCAGTACTTC
TRBJ2-7 | once | TRBV7-8 | 16 | - | CASSSAGGLSSYEQYF | TGTGCCAGCAGCTCGGCGGGCGGCTTGAGCTCCTACGAGCAGTACTTC
TRBJ1-3 | few | TRBV7-2 | 16 | - | CASSSPRQRSGNTIYF | TGTGCCAGCAGCTCGCCCAGACAGAGATCTGGAAACACCATATATTTT
TRBJ2-7 | - | TRBV7-2 | 15 | - | CASSTGAGSHYEQYF | TGTGCCAGCAGCACAGGGGCGGGGTCCCACTACGAGCAGTACTTC
TRBJ1-1 | - | TRBV2 | 12 | TRBD1 | CASTRGDIRAFF | TGTGCCAGCACCAGGGGGGACATCCGAGCTTTCTTT
TRBJ2-7 | - | TRBV7-2 | 15 | - | CASSLELRSSYEQYF | TGTGCCAGCAGCTTAGAACTAAGGAGCTCCTACGAGCAGTACTTC
TRBJ2-1 | - | TRBV7-9 | 15 | - | CASSRRTGRVNEQFF | TGTGCCAGCAGCCGGAGGACAGGGAGGGTCAATGAGCAGTTCTTC
TRBJ2-5 | - | TRBV29-1 | 14 | - | CSASLRLSRETQYF | TGCAGCGCTAGCCTCCGGTTGTCGCGAGAGACCCAGTACTTC
TRBJ2-7 | - | TRBV13 | 15 | - | CASSSRTRGFYEQYF | TGTGCCAGCAGCTCCCGGACACGGGGGTTTTACGAGCAGTACTTC
TRBJ1-5 | - | TRBV18 | 15 | TRBD1 | CASSPGQGAGQPQHF | TGTGCCAGCTCACCGGGACAGGGGGCAGGGCAGCCCCAGCATTTT
TRBJ2-2 | - | TRBV19 | 13 | - | CASSSQGVGELFF | TGTGCCAGTAGTTCACAGGGTGTCGGGGAGCTGTTTTTT
TRBJ2-7 | - | TRBV7-9 | 14 | TRBD1 | CASTRQGGGYEQYF | TGTGCCAGCACCAGACAGGGGGGCGGGTACGAGCAGTACTTC
TRBJ2-3 | - | TRBV3-1/TRBV3-2 | 19 | - | CASSQDRVVEGGETDTQYF | TGTGCCAGCAGCCAAGATAGGGTAGTCGAGGGAGGAGAAACAGATACGCAGTATTTT
TRBJ2-2 | - | TRBV4-3 | 19 | TRBD2 | CASSQESTSGILNTGELFF | TGCGCCAGCAGCCAAGAAAGTACTAGCGGGATTCTGAACACCGGGGAGCTGTTTTTT
TRBJ2-5 | - | TRBV5-1 | 16 | TRBD2 | CASSTGLAGGPKTQYF | TGCGCCAGCAGCACTGGACTAGCGGGGGGGCCGAAGACCCAGTACTTC
TRBJ2-3 | - | TRBV7-2 | 13 | TRBD1 | CASSKQGPDTQYF | TGTGCCAGCAGTAAACAGGGGCCAGATACGCAGTATTTT
TRBJ2-3 | - | TRBV6-2/TRBV6-3 | 16 | TRBD2 | CASSYPLAGRTDTQYF | TGTGCCAGCAGTTACCCCCTAGCGGGGAGAACAGATACGCAGTATTTT
TRBJ1-1 | - | TRBV3-1/TRBV3-2 | 14 | TRBD1 | CASSQGQGNTEAFF | TGTGCCAGCAGCCAAGGACAGGGGAACACTGAAGCTTTCTTT
TRBJ1-4 | - | TRBV19 | 15 | TRBD1 | CASSSDRGLNEKLFF | TGTGCCAGTAGTTCAGACAGGGGGCTGAATGAAAAACTGTTTTTT
TRBJ2-3 | - | TRBV9 | 16 | - | CASSVEAGQYTDTQYF | TGTGCCAGCAGCGTAGAGGCGGGACAGTACACAGATACGCAGTATTTT
TRBJ1-2 | - | TRBV7-3 | 13 | TRBD1 | CASSPRQGGGYTF | TGTGCCAGCAGCCCGAGACAGGGTGGCGGCTACACCTTC
TRBJ2-5 | - | TRBV5-5 | 13 | - | CASSFTRQETQYF | TGTGCCAGCAGCTTTACCAGACAAGAGACCCAGTACTTC
TRBJ2-1 | - | TRBV28 | 14 | - | CASSLAANYNEQFF | TGTGCCAGCAGTTTAGCGGCCAACTACAATGAGCAGTTCTTC
TRBJ2-7 | - | TRBV18 | 12 | - | CASSLDFYEQYF | TGTGCCAGCTCTCTAGATTTCTACGAGCAGTACTTC
TRBJ1-6 | - | TRBV6-6 | 15 | TRBD1 | CASSATGGENSPLHF | TGTGCCAGCAGTGCAACAGGGGGCGAAAATTCACCCCTCCACTTT
TRBJ2-1 | - | TRBV5-6 | 16 | TRBD2 | CASSLGREGRKDEQFF | TGTGCCAGCAGCTTGGGACGGGAGGGTAGGAAGGATGAGCAGTTCTTC
TRBJ1-5 | - | TRBV19 | 13 | TRBD1 | CAATGGFNQPQHF | TGTGCTGCGACAGGGGGGTTCAATCAGCCCCAGCATTTT
TRBJ1-3 | - | TRBV14 | 17 | - | CASSQDSVSLSGNTIYF | TGTGCCAGCAGCCAAGATTCGGTGTCCCTCTCTGGAAACACCATATATTTT
TRBJ2-2 | - | TRBV3-1/TRBV3-2 | 16 | - | CASSLSGGSNTGELFF | TGTGCCAGCAGCCTCTCCGGCGGTTCAAACACCGGGGAGCTGTTTTTT